This T cell receptor beta chain was obtained from a study of blood T cells in healthy people across ages. Combining a sample-barcoded 5' primer with a J-beta primer mix, a second PCR ran for roughly 7 to 12 cycles. TCRdb re-derived calls from the 5' RACE reads in MiXCR, one entry per CDR3 protein. The sample records under 1,100,000 distinct CDR3 sequences, about 25% being singletons. This clonotype was observed a handful of times. The same sample was also studied in work on T cells of mothers and their children. From that second work: The people who donated were a few healthy Caucasian mothers and their six children.

The sample was blood. This TCR came from a girl aged 2-9 years in good health.

CDR3 nucleotides: TGTGCCAGCAGTTATGCAGACGGTGGGTCCTACGAGCAGTACTTC. It yields the protein CASSYADGGSYEQYF. The chain is built from TRBV6-5 and TRBJ2-7, with D unclear. This CDR3 comprises 15 residues. Germline loops: CDR1 MNHEY, CDR2 SVGAGI. Trimming cost V 3 bases and J 1 base, with 13 bases left between them.